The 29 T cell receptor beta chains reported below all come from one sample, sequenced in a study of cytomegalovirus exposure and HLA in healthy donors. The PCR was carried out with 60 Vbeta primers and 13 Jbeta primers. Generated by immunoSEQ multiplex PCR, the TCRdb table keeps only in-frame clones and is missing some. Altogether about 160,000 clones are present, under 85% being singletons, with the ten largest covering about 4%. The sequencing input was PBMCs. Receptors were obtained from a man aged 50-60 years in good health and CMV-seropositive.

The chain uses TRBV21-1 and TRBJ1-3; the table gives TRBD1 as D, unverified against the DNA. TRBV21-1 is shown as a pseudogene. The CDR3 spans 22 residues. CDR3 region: CASSKPRSTRGPERLSGNTIYF. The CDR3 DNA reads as TGTGCCAGCAGCAAACCTCGGTCTACCAGGGGGCCAGAGAGGCTCTCTGGAAACACCATATATTTT.

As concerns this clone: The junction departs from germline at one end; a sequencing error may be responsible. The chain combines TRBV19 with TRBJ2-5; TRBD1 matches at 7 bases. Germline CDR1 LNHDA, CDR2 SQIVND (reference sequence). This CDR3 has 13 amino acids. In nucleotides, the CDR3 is TGTACCAGTAGTATAGGCAGGGGGGAGACCCAGTACTTC. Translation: CTSSIGRGETQYF.

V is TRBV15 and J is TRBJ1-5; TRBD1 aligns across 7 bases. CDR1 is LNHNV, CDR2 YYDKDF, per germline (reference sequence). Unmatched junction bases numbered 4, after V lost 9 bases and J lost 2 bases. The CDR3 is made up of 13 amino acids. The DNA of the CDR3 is TGTGCCACTAAAGACAGGGGCAATCAGCCCCAGCATTTT. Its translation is CATKDRGNQPQHF.

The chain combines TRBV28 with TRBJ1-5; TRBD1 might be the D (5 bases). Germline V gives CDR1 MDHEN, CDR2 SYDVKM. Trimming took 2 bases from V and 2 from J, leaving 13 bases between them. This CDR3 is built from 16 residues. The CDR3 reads CASSLLQQGGNQPQHF. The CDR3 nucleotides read TGTGCCAGCAGTTTACTTCAGCAGGGTGGCAATCAGCCCCAGCATTTT.

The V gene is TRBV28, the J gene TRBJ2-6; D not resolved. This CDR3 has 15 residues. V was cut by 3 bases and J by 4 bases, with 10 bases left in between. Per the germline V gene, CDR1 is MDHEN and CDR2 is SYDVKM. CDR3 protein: CASSLAPRGANVLTF. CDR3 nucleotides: TGTGCCAGCAGTTTGGCTCCACGCGGGGCCAACGTCCTGACTTTC.

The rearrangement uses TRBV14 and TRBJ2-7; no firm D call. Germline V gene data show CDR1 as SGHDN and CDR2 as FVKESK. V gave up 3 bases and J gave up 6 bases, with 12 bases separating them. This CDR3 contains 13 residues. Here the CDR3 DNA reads TGTGCCAGCAGCCAGAGTAGTCGCGGCGAGCAGTACTTC. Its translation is CASSQSSRGEQYF.

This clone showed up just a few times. The CDR3 is CASGLAQGDDCGYTF. Written as DNA, the CDR3 is TGTGCTAGTGGTTTGGCTCAAGGAGACGACTGTGGCTACACCTTC. This chain joins TRBV12-5 and TRBJ1-2; D ambiguous. Germline V gene data show CDR1 as LGHNT and CDR2 as FRNRAP. V lost 1 base and J lost 7, with 16 bases in between. This CDR3 spans 15 amino acids.

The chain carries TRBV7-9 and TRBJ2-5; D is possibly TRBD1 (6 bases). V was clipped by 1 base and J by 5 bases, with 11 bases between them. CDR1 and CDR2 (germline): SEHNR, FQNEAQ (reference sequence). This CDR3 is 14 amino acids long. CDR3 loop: CASSLGTVRETQYF. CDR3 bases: TGTGCCAGCAGCTTAGGGACAGTAAGGGAGACCCAGTACTTC.

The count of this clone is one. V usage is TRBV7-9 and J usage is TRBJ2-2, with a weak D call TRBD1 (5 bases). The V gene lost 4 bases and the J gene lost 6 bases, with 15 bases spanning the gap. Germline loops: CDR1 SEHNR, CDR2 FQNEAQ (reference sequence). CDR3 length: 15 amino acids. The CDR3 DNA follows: TGTGCCAGCAGCTGGAGTGGGGAAGGGGCCGGGGAGCTGTTTTTT. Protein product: CASSWSGEGAGELFF.

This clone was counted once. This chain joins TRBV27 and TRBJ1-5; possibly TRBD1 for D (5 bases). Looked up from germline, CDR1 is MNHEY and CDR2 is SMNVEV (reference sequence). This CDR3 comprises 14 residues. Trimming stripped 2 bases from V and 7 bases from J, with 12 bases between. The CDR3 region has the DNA TGTGCCAGCAGTTTAATGGCAGGGTACCAGCCCCAGCATTTT. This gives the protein CASSLMAGYQPQHF.

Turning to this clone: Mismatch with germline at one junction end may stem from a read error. The DNA of the CDR3 is TGTTCCAGCAGCTTGGGACAGGGGCACCCTGGGACAGATACGCAGTATTTT. Translated, it gives CSSSLGQGHPGTDTQYF. The rearrangement uses TRBV7-9 and TRBJ2-3; 10 nucleotides match TRBD1. CDR3 length: 17 amino acids. Germline assignment: CDR1 SEHNR and CDR2 FQNEAQ (reference sequence).

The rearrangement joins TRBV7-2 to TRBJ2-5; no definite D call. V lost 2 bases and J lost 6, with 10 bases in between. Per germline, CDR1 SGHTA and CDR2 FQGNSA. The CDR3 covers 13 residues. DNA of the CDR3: TGTGCCAGCAGCTTATCTCGGGTGAAGACCCAGTACTTC. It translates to CASSLSRVKTQYF.

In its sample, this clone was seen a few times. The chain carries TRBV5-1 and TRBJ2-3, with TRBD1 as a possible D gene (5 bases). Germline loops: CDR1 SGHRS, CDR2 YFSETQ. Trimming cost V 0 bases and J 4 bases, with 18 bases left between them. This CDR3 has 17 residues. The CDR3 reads CASSLAKAVQQADTQYF. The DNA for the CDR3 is TGCGCCAGCAGCTTGGCCAAGGCAGTTCAACAGGCAGATACGCAGTATTTT.

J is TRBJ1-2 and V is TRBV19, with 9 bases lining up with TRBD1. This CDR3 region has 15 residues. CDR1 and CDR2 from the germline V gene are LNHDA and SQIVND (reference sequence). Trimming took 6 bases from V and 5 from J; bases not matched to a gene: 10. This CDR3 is CASSQTGQGIYGYTF. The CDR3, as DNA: TGTGCCAGTAGCCAAACTGGACAGGGGATTTATGGCTACACCTTC.

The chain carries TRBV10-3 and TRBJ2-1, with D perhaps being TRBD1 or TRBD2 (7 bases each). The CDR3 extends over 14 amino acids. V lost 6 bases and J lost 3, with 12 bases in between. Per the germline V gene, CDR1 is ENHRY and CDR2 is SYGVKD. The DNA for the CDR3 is TGTGCCATCAGAGAGCGGGACAGCTACAATGAGCAGTTCTTC. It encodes CAIRERDSYNEQFF.

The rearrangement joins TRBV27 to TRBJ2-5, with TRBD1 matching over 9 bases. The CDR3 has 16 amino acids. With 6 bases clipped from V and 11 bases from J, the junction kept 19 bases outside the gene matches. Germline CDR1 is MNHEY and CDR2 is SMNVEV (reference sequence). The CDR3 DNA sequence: TGTGCCAGCAGCCAAAAATGGACAGGGGTTCCCGCGGGGCAGTACTTC. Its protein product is CASSQKWTGVPAGQYF.

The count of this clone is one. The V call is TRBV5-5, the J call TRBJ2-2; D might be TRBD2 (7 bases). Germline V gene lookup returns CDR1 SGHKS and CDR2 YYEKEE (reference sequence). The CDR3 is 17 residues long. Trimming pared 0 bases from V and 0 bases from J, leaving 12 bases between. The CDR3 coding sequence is TGTGCCAGCAGCTTGGGGGGAGGGGGAACGAACACCGGGGAGCTGTTTTTT. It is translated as CASSLGGGGTNTGELFF.

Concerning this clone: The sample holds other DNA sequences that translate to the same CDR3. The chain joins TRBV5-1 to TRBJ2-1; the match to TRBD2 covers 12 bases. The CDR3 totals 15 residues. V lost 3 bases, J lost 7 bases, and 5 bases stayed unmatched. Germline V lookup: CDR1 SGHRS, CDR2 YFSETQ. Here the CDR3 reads CASSSRLAGVNEQFF. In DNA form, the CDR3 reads TGCGCCAGCAGCTCACGACTAGCGGGAGTTAATGAGCAGTTCTTC.

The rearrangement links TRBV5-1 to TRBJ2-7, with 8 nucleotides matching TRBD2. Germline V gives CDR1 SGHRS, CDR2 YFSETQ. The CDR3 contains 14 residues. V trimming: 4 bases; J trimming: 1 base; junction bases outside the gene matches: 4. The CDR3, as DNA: TGCGCCAGCAGCGGGGGACTAGTTTCCTACGAGCAGTACTTC. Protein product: CASSGGLVSYEQYF.

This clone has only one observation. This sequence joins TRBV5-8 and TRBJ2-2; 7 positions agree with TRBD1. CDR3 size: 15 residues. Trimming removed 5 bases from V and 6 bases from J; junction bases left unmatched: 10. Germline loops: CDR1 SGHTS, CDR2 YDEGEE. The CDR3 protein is CASRQRQGLAGELFF. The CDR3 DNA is TGTGCCAGCAGACAAAGACAGGGCCTGGCCGGGGAGCTGTTTTTT.

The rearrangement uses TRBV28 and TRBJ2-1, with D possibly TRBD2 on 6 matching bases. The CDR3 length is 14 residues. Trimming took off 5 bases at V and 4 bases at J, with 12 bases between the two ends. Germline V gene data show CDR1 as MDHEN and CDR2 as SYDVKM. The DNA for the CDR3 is TGTGCCAGCAGTGCCCTAGCGACTTACAATGAGCAGTTCTTC. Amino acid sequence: CASSALATYNEQFF. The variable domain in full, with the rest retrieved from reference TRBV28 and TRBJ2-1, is DVKVTQSSRYLVKRTGEKVFLECVQDMDHENMFWYRQDPGLGLRLIYFSYDVKMKEKGDIPEGYSVSREKKERFSLILESASTNQTSMYLCASSALATYNEQFFGPGTRLTVL.

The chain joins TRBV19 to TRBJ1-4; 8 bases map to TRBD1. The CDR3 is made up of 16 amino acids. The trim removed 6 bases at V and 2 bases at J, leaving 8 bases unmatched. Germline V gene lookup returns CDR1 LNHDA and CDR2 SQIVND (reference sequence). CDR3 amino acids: CASSPTGGSTNEKLFF. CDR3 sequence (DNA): TGTGCCAGTAGCCCCACAGGGGGATCCACTAATGAAAAACTGTTTTTT.

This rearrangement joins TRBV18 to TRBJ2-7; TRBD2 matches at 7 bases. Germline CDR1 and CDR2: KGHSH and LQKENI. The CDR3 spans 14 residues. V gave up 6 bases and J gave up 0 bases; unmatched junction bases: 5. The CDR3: CASSQLATSYEQYF. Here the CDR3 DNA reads TGTGCCAGCTCTCAACTAGCGACCTCCTACGAGCAGTACTTC.

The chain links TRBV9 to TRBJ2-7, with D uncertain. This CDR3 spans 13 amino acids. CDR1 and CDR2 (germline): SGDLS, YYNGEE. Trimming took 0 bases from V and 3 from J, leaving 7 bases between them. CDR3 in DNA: TGTGCCAGCAGCGTAGGATCCTACTACGAGCAGTACTTC. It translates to CASSVGSYYEQYF.

The CDR3 is CASRGTVNTGELFF. DNA for the CDR3: TGTGCCAGTCGCGGGACAGTGAACACCGGGGAGCTGTTTTTT. This chain connects TRBV6-5 to TRBJ2-2; weak D call: TRBD1 (7 bases). CDR3 length: 14 residues. CDR1 and CDR2 (germline): MNHEY, SVGAGI. Trimming left V 9 bases short and J 1 base short, with 12 bases between.

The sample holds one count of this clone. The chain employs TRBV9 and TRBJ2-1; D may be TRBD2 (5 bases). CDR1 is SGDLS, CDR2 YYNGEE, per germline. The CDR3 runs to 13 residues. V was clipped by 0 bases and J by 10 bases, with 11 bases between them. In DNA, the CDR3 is TGTGCCAGCAGCGTAGGCCCCCCGGGGGAGCAGTTCTTC. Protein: CASSVGPPGEQFF.

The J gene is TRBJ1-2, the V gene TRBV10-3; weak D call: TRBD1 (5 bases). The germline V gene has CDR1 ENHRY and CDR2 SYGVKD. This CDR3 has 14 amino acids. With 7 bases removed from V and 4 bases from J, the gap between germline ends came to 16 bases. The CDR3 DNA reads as TGTGCCATCACCGAGCAGGGCTCAGGCTATGGCTACACCTTC. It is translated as CAITEQGSGYGYTF.

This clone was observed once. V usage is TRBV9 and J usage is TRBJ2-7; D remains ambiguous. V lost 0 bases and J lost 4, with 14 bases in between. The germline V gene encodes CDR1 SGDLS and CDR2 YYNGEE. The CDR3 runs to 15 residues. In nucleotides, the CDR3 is TGTGCCAGCAGCGTAGGGGCAGGTCCCCAATACGAGCAGTACTTC. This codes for CASSVGAGPQYEQYF.

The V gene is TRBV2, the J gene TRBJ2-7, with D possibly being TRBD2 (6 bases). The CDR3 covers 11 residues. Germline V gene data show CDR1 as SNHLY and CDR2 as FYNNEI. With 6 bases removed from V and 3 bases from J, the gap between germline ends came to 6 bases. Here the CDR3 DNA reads TGTGCCAGCAGGGGAGGCTACGAGCAGTACTTC. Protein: CASRGGYEQYF.